A selection of T cell receptor beta chains follows, all from one sample in a study of cytotoxic CD8 clonotypes in ibrutinib-treated CLL. TCRdb keeps only in-frame clones here, not all; method: immunoSEQ multiplex PCR. The data hold over 45,000 clones, with 50% to 70% observed a single time. Material: PBMCs, obtained at disease progression, from a patient treated with ibrutinib. The receptor set was obtained from a human donor with chronic lymphocytic leukemia. CDR3s include the opening cysteine and the closing phenylalanine or tryptophan. A D gene is named only where the DNA matches it firmly. Expanded clones are given a class, and other clones once, few, many or no size at all.

d_call: NA
v_call: TRBV27
j_call: TRBJ2-5
clone_size: few
cdr3_nt: TGTGCCAGCAGTTCCCGTGGACTATACCAAGAGACCCAGTACTTC
cdr3_aa: CASSSRGLYQETQYF

d_call: NA
v_call: TRBV7-6
j_call: TRBJ2-2
clone_size: few
cdr3_nt: TGTGCCAGCAGCGTAGTGGGTTTCGGGGAGCTGTTTTTT
cdr3_aa: CASSVVGFGELFF

d_call: TRBD1
v_call: TRBV27
j_call: TRBJ1-2
clone_size: NA
cdr3_nt: TGTGCCAGCAGTTTATCCCACAGGGGATACAACTATGGCTACACCTTC
cdr3_aa: CASSLSHRGYNYGYTF

d_call: TRBD1
v_call: TRBV18
j_call: TRBJ2-7
clone_size: few
cdr3_nt: TGTGCCAGCTCACCACGGGGGACAGGGGGCGACGAGCAGTACTTC
cdr3_aa: CASSPRGTGGDEQYF

d_call: TRBD1
v_call: TRBV2
j_call: TRBJ2-7
clone_size: NA
cdr3_nt: TGTGCCACACGGGGAGGGACAGGGGCTGTCGAGCAGTACTTC
cdr3_aa: CATRGGTGAVEQYF

d_call: TRBD1
v_call: TRBV4-2
j_call: TRBJ2-1
clone_size: once
cdr3_nt: TGTGCCAGCAGCCAAGTTGACGACAGGGCTGAGCAGTTCTTC
cdr3_aa: CASSQVDDRAEQFF

d_call: NA
v_call: TRBV6-6
j_call: TRBJ1-2
clone_size: NA
cdr3_nt: TGTGCCAGCAGTTACGGGGGGGGACCGACGGATGGCTACACCTTC
cdr3_aa: CASSYGGGPTDGYTF

d_call: TRBD1
v_call: TRBV5-6
j_call: TRBJ1-6
clone_size: few
cdr3_nt: TGTGCCAGCAGCCCGGACAGGGAGAACCCCTATAATTCACCCCTCCACTTT
cdr3_aa: CASSPDRENPYNSPLHF

d_call: NA
v_call: TRBV11-2
j_call: TRBJ1-1
clone_size: NA
cdr3_nt: TGTGCCAGCAGCTTAAGCGGGACTGAAGCTTTCTTT
cdr3_aa: CASSLSGTEAFF

d_call: TRBD2
v_call: TRBV30
j_call: TRBJ2-3
clone_size: NA
cdr3_nt: TGTGCCTGGAGGCCTAGCGGGAAAAGCACAGATACGCAGTATTTT
cdr3_aa: CAWRPSGKSTDTQYF

d_call: NA
v_call: TRBV13
j_call: TRBJ1-1
clone_size: NA
cdr3_nt: TGTGCCAGCATCGAAATGGGGGGCGCGGATGTGAAGAACACTGAAGCTTTCTTT
cdr3_aa: CASIEMGGADVKNTEAFF

d_call: TRBD2
v_call: TRBV9
j_call: TRBJ2-2
clone_size: once
cdr3_nt: TGTGCCAGCAGCGTGAGGAGCGGGGGGATCACCGGGGAGCTGTTTTTT
cdr3_aa: CASSVRSGGITGELFF

d_call: TRBD2
v_call: TRBV7-7
j_call: TRBJ2-3
clone_size: NA
cdr3_nt: TGTGCTAGCAGCTTAGCGGCTAGCGGGGACGATACGCAGTATTTT
cdr3_aa: CASSLAASGDDTQYF

d_call: NA
v_call: TRBV4-1
j_call: TRBJ2-5
clone_size: NA
cdr3_nt: TGCGCCAGCAGCCCCGTTCAGGGGCAAGAGACCCAGTACTTC
cdr3_aa: CASSPVQGQETQYF

d_call: NA
v_call: TRBV30
j_call: TRBJ1-5
clone_size: NA
cdr3_nt: TGTGCCTGGGCTACGGGACGACAGCCCCAGCATTTT
cdr3_aa: CAWATGRQPQHF

d_call: NA
v_call: TRBV6-1
j_call: TRBJ2-1
clone_size: NA
cdr3_nt: TGTGCCAGCAGGGCCGGGACTCTTACCTACAATGAGCAGTTCTTC
cdr3_aa: CASRAGTLTYNEQFF

d_call: NA
v_call: TRBV7-8
j_call: TRBJ1-5
clone_size: NA
cdr3_nt: TGTGCCAGCAGCTTAGTCGGGGTGGGCAATCAGCCCCAGCATTTT
cdr3_aa: CASSLVGVGNQPQHF

d_call: NA
v_call: TRBV6-1
j_call: TRBJ2-7
clone_size: NA
cdr3_nt: TGTGCCAGCAGACACAGGGCCGAGCAGTACTTC
cdr3_aa: CASRHRAEQYF

d_call: TRBD1
v_call: TRBV5-8
j_call: TRBJ2-7
clone_size: NA
cdr3_nt: TGTGCCAGCAGTCAAAACAGGGGCAGCTCCTACGAGCAGTACTTC
cdr3_aa: CASSQNRGSSYEQYF

d_call: NA
v_call: TRBV28
j_call: TRBJ1-2
clone_size: NA
cdr3_nt: TGTGCCAGCAGCCATACGTATGGCTACACCTTC
cdr3_aa: CASSHTYGYTF

d_call: NA
v_call: TRBV7-6
j_call: TRBJ1-3
clone_size: few
cdr3_nt: TGTGCCAGCAGCCTACGGTCAGACTCTGGAAACACCATATATTTT
cdr3_aa: CASSLRSDSGNTIYF

d_call: TRBD1
v_call: TRBV4-1
j_call: TRBJ1-1
clone_size: few
cdr3_nt: TGCGCCAGCAGCCCGCAGACAGGGACTGAAGCTTTCTTT
cdr3_aa: CASSPQTGTEAFF

d_call: NA
v_call: TRBV30
j_call: TRBJ1-2
clone_size: NA
cdr3_nt: TGTGCCTGGAGGCAGGGTTTTGGGGGCTACACCTTC
cdr3_aa: CAWRQGFGGYTF

d_call: TRBD1
v_call: TRBV6-5
j_call: TRBJ1-5
clone_size: NA
cdr3_nt: TGTGCCAGCAGCCTAATAACAGGGGATCAGCCCCAGCATTTT
cdr3_aa: CASSLITGDQPQHF